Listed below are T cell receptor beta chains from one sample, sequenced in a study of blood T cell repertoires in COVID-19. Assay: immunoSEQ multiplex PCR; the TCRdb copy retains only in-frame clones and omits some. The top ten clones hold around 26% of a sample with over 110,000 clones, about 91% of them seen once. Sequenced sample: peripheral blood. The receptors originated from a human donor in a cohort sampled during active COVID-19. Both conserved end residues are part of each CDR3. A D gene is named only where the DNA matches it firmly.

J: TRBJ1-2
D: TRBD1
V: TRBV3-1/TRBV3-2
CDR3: CASSPQDREYGYTF

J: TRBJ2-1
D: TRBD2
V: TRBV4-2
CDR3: CASSQDYSSGGHNEQFF

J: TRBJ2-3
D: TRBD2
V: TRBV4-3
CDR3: CASSQSGGMTDTQYF

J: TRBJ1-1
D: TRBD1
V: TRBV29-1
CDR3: CSVAEGARTEAFF

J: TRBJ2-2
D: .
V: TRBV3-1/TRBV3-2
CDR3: CASSGGTGELFF

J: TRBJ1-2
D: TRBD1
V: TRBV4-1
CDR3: CASSQATGNYGYTF

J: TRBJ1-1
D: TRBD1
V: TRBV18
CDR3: CASSPQFPGGRSEAFF

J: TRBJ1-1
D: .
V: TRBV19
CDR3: CASSISGIMNTEAFF

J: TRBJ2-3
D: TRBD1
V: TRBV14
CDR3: CASSQFQGVVTDTQYF

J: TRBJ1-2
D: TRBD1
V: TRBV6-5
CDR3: CASSYSRTGGKYGYTF

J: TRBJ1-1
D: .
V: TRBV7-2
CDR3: CASSLSLRAFF

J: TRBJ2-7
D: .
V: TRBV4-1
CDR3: CASSQVVGSSYEQYF

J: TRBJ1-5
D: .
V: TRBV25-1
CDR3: CASSDRDIHSNQPQHF

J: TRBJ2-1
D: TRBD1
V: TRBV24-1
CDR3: CATSDSRQGLLNEQFF

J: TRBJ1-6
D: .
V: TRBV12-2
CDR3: CASRLGQGGGPSPLHF

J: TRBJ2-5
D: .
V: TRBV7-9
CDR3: CASSARTGGETQYF

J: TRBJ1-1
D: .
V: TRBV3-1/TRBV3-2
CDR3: CASSRALQRNTEAFF

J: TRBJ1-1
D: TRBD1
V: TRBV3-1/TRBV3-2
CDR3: CASSHAGGSTEAFF

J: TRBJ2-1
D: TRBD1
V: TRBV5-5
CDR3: CASSHNPGQGNNEQFF

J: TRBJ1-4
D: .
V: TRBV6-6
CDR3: CASSLGGDHEKLFF

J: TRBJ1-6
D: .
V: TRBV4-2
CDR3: CASSQGLGGLGSYNSPLHF

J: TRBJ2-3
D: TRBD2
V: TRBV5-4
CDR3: CASSQLAGVDGDTQYF

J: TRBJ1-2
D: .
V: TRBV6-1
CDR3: CASSEGGRKGYTF

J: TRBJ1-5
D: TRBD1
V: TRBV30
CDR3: CAWSVDRATNQPQHF

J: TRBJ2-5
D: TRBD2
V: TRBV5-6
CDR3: CASAWLAAQETQYF

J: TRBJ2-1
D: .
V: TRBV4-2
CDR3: CASSQEQVNEQFF

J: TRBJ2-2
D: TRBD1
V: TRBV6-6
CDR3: CASSRDRAGAGELFF

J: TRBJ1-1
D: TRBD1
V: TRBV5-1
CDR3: CASSPLQGGNTEAFF

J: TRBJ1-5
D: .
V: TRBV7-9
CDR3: CASSLVSGQPQHF

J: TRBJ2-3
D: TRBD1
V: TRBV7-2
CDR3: CASSLAQGTTDTQYF

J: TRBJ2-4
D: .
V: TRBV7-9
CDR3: CASSDPKIAKNIQYF

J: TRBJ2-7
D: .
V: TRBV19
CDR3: CASSFDRMGSYEQYF

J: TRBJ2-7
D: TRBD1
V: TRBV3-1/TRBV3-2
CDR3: CASSPDRGPSYEQYF

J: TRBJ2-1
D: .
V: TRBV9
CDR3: CASSVGQHNEQFF

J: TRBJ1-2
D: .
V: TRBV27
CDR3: CASTPGRGSYGYTF

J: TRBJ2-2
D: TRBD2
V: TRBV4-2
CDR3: CASSHARGGDTGELFF

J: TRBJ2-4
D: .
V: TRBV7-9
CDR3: CASSVSGAGDIQYF

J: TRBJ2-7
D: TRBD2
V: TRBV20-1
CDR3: CSASLAGLTYEQYF

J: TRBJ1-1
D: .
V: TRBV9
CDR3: CASSVVPGNTEAFF

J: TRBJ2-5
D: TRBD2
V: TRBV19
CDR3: CASSIGLAGGRTQETQYF

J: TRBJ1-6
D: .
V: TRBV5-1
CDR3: CASSLGANGYNSPLHF